A selection of T cell receptor beta chains follows, all from one sample in a study of OX40 agonist ivuxolimab in advanced cancers. Generated by immunoSEQ multiplex PCR, the TCRdb table keeps only in-frame clones and is missing some. Of about 100,000 clones in the sample, over 75% were seen once. The sequences come from CD4+ or CD8+ T cells sorted from blood, collected in a trial of the OX40 agonist ivuxolimab. Receptors originate from an adult with an advanced solid tumor such as melanoma, head and neck, liver or kidney cancer. Each CDR3 is given with its conserved first and last residue. D genes are given only for firm matches. The size field is filled for only some rows; it gives once, few, many or a size class.

v_call	j_call	d_call	clone_size	cdr3_nt	cdr3_aa
TRBV6-1	TRBJ1-5	-	-	TGTGCCAGTCGATTGAATCAGCCCCAGCATTTT	CASRLNQPQHF
TRBV19	TRBJ2-1	TRBD2	-	TGTGCCAGTAGTACCATAACTAGCGGGAACGCGCCTGAGCAGTTCTTC	CASSTITSGNAPEQFF
TRBV5-1	TRBJ2-5	-	-	TGCGCCAGCAGCTTGGTAGCGCGAGGGGAAGAGACCCAGTACTTC	CASSLVARGEETQYF
TRBV29-1	TRBJ1-1	TRBD1	-	TGCGCAGGGGGTTCGGGGAACACTGAAGCTTTCTTT	CAGGSGNTEAFF
TRBV29-1	TRBJ1-1	-	-	TGCAGCGTTGACGGAGTGAACACTGAAGCTTTCTTT	CSVDGVNTEAFF
TRBV7-2	TRBJ1-1	-	-	TGTGCCAGCAGCTTGAGCAGGGCGAACACTGAAGCTTTCTTT	CASSLSRANTEAFF
TRBV13	TRBJ1-5	-	-	TGTGCCAGCAGCATGGGACACTTTGATCAGCCCCAGCATTTT	CASSMGHFDQPQHF
TRBV4-2	TRBJ2-1	TRBD2	once	TGTGCCAGCAGCCAAGTTTCCCGGATAGCGGGAGGGAACCGGGATGAGCAGTTCTTC	CASSQVSRIAGGNRDEQFF
TRBV6-1	TRBJ2-5	-	-	TGTGCCAGCAGTGATTGGAGCGGACAAGAGACCCAGTACTTC	CASSDWSGQETQYF
TRBV5-8	TRBJ2-3	-	-	TGTGCCAGCAGCTTGTTCGATACGCAGTATTTT	CASSLFDTQYF
TRBV7-8	TRBJ2-5	TRBD1	-	TGTGCCAGCAGCTCTTACAGGGGAGCCCAAGAGACCCAGTACTTC	CASSSYRGAQETQYF
TRBV11-2	TRBJ2-7	-	-	TGTGCCAGCAGCCAGCGACCCCTTACCCCATACGAGCAGTACTTC	CASSQRPLTPYEQYF
TRBV9	TRBJ2-5	TRBD1	-	TGTGCCAGCAGCGTAGGGGGACAGCAAATTAAAGAGACCCAGTACTTC	CASSVGGQQIKETQYF
TRBV6-5	TRBJ1-3	-	-	TGTGCCAGCAGTTACTCGGGGGGTGGAAACACCATATATTTT	CASSYSGGGNTIYF
TRBV11-2	TRBJ2-7	TRBD2	-	TGTGCCAGCAGCTTAGCTAGCGGGAGCTCCTACGAGCAGTACTTC	CASSLASGSSYEQYF
TRBV10-1	TRBJ2-5	TRBD1	-	TGCGCCAGCAGTCCAGGGGGAAGAGAGACCCAGTACTTC	CASSPGGRETQYF
TRBV6-5	TRBJ2-5	-	-	TGTGCCAGCAGTTACGGGGGGGAGACCCAGTACTTC	CASSYGGETQYF
TRBV19	TRBJ1-2	-	-	TGTGCCAGTAGTATAACAAGGACAGCCCCCTATGGCTACACCTTC	CASSITRTAPYGYTF
TRBV6-1	TRBJ2-3	-	-	TGTGCCAGCAGGAGTAGCGGAGGCACAGATACGCAGTATTTT	CASRSSGGTDTQYF
TRBV19	TRBJ2-7	-	-	TGTGCCAGTAGTAGCGGGACAGTCCCCTACGAGCAGTACTTC	CASSSGTVPYEQYF
TRBV5-1	TRBJ2-3	TRBD2	-	TGCGCCAGCAGCTATAGCGGGGCTAGCACAGATACGCAGTATTTT	CASSYSGASTDTQYF
TRBV27	TRBJ1-5	-	-	TGTGCCAGCAGTTTTTCAGGCAATCAGCCCCAGCATTTT	CASSFSGNQPQHF
TRBV30	TRBJ1-1	-	-	TGTGCCTGGAGTGTACGGGGGGGCCGCCCCCAAAACACTGAAGCTTTCTTT	CAWSVRGGRPQNTEAFF
TRBV6-6	TRBJ1-6	-	-	TGTGCCAGCAGTTCGGCGACAGGCTCCTATAATTCACCCCTCCACTTT	CASSSATGSYNSPLHF
TRBV28	TRBJ1-6	-	-	TGTGCCAGCAGTTTAGACGGTGGCGGTTCACCCCTCCACTTT	CASSLDGGGSPLHF
TRBV27	TRBJ2-2	-	-	TGTGCCAGCCCGACCCGTGGTCAGGGCCGGGGAGCTGTTTTT	CASPTRGQGRGAVF
TRBV15	TRBJ2-5	-	few	TGTGCCACCAGCGGCGTCGGTGAGGTTGGGGAGACCCAGTACTTC	CATSGVGEVGETQYF
TRBV7-9	TRBJ2-3	-	-	TGTGCCAGCAGCCCCTCGAGGGATACGCAGTATTTT	CASSPSRDTQYF
TRBV28	TRBJ1-4	-	-	TGTGCCAGCAGTTTCTGGCCAACTAATGAAAAACTGTTTTTT	CASSFWPTNEKLFF
TRBV9	TRBJ2-3	-	-	TGTGCCAGCAGCGTAGGAGTGTTAAGCACAGATACGCAGTATTTT	CASSVGVLSTDTQYF
TRBV7-3	TRBJ1-1	-	-	TGTGCCAGCAGCCTCGGGACGGGCACTGAAGCTTTCTTT	CASSLGTGTEAFF
TRBV19	TRBJ2-2	TRBD1	-	TGTGCCAGTACCGAATCAGGGGGCGCGGTCACCGGGGAGCTGTTTTTT	CASTESGGAVTGELFF
TRBV18	TRBJ2-7	TRBD1	once	TGTGCCAGCTCACCGGACAGGTACGCCTACGAGCAGTACTTC	CASSPDRYAYEQYF
TRBV5-4	TRBJ2-5	TRBD1	-	TGTGCCAGCAGCTTTACAGGGGGCGGAGAGACCCAGTACTTC	CASSFTGGGETQYF
TRBV9	TRBJ2-7	-	-	TGTGCCAGCAGCGTTCAGGGGACGGACGAGCAGTACTTC	CASSVQGTDEQYF
TRBV7-7	TRBJ1-3	-	-	TGTGCCAGCAAGAATGTGGATCCCCCTGGAAACACCATATATTTT	CASKNVDPPGNTIYF
TRBV5-1	TRBJ1-2	-	-	TGCGCCAGCAGCTTGCCGACAAACGGGGGCTACACCTTC	CASSLPTNGGYTF
TRBV5-4	TRBJ2-1	TRBD2	-	TGTGCCAGCAGCCTAAGTAGCGGGGGGCCGGACAATGAGCAGTTCTTC	CASSLSSGGPDNEQFF
TRBV6-5	TRBJ2-5	TRBD2	-	TGTGCCACGCGACTAGCGGGGCTCCAAGAGACCCAGTACTTC	CATRLAGLQETQYF
TRBV19	TRBJ1-4	-	-	TGTGCCAGTAGGGCCCCCGGGGACGCAACTAATGAAAAACTGTTTTTT	CASRAPGDATNEKLFF
TRBV28	TRBJ1-1	-	-	TGTGCCAGCAGTTTGGGTCAGACTGAAGCTTTCTTT	CASSLGQTEAFF
TRBV28	TRBJ2-7	TRBD2	-	TGTGCCAGCACCACAGCGGGAATTTGGACCGAGCAGTACTTC	CASTTAGIWTEQYF
TRBV30	TRBJ1-2	-	-	TGTGCCTGGAGTGGGGGGAGGCTCCTCTATGGCTACACCTTC	CAWSGGRLLYGYTF
TRBV5-4	TRBJ2-1	TRBD2	-	TGTGCCAGCAGGTGGGCCCGCGGGGGGGCCGATGAGCAGTTCTTC	CASRWARGGADEQFF
TRBV29-1	TRBJ1-4	-	-	TGCAGCGTGCTTCTCCCGGGACGCAGAGCGGATGAAAAACTGTTTTTT	CSVLLPGRRADEKLFF
TRBV6-1	TRBJ2-7	-	-	TGTGCCAGCAGTGAAGGGATAGTGAACTACGAGCAGTACTTC	CASSEGIVNYEQYF
TRBV7-6	TRBJ2-5	TRBD1	few	TGTGCCAGCAGCTCCGAACAGGGGGCGGGGGAGACCCAGTACTTC	CASSSEQGAGETQYF
TRBV30	TRBJ1-2	-	once	TGTGCCTGGAGCCCGACGGGGGCTAACTATGGCTACACCTTC	CAWSPTGANYGYTF
TRBV18	TRBJ2-2	TRBD2	once	TGTGCCAGCTCATCACTAGCGGGGACAAACACCGGGGAGCTGTTTTTT	CASSSLAGTNTGELFF